The subject of this entry is one TCR beta chain. No antigen is known for it. The sample holds no much larger clone one base away, and base qualities are not on file. Participants in the prospective study were aged about 18 to 100 years, lived in 24 United States geographic areas, and enrolled through a virtual design. To assign participants to cohorts, the prospective study relied on clinical history that participants themselves reported in a screening survey and a study questionnaire. Recovered participants in ImmuneRACE Cohort 3 were defined by two consecutive negative NP/OP PCR tests, clearance by a healthcare professional, or resolution of symptoms. Mobile phlebotomists in the prospective study collected whole blood, serum and a nasopharyngeal or oropharyngeal swab from every participant. Prospective study participants could optionally give additional blood draws and questionnaires over a roughly two-month period. Blood samples from the prospective study were shipped frozen or at room temperature prior to DNA extraction.

This record comes from a study of blood T cell repertoires in COVID-19 (dated by TCRdb to about 2020). Study-wide context: Samples covering the acute and convalescent phases of COVID-19 were provided by collaborators in the United States, Italy and Spain. The material from the prospective study consisted of cDNA or gDNA derived from T cells, B-cell-depleted T cells, or PBMCs. The dataset comprised deeply sampled blood TCRbeta repertoires from subjects exposed to, actively infected with, or recovered from COVID-19. The repertoires were made available in a free public database intended to serve as a resource for research on the immune response to SARS-CoV-2. The samples were drawn from the first 160 participants of the ongoing ImmuneRACE study and from some 1,300 subjects provided by 6 global collaborators. The sample metadata nearly always contained a de-identified subject ID, COVID-19 status, age in years and sex. Where HLA class I and class II types were available, the types were taken from metadata supplied by the sample provider, not from assay-based typing.

V ends up 3 bases short and J 2 bases short, with an unmatched junction base count of 5. From the germline V gene (reference sequence), CDR1 is SGHKS and CDR2 is YYEKEE. The CDR3 numbers 14 residues from cysteine through phenylalanine. Of all the DNA, just the CDR3 is kept, 42 bases in frame from base 1. Broad study findings and their caveats: The quantity of clinical and demographic metadata differed by source and by participant and was supplied without curation.

TCRbeta CDR3 regions were amplified from genomic DNA using the immunoSEQ Assay, a bias-controlled multiplex PCR. Regarding the original processing steps: The number of nucleated cells in each sample was estimated by amplification of reference gene primers within the assay. To quantify the absolute abundance of each unique TCRbeta CDR3 rearrangement, sequence reads were collapsed and filtered. For each sample, productive Simpson clonality was calculated as the square root of Simpson's diversity index over productive rearrangements. The table comes from immuneACCESS by way of TCRdb, which keeps in-frame sequences with V and J called. Part of the clones is missing from these tables; in studies checked, under half for an unresolved V gene and the rest for unknown reasons. Clone size and the V and J calls come from that table; the DNA yielded D and trimming. Within this sample are around 170,000 clones, with about 90% of them counted one time only. The ten biggest clones cover about 6.5% of the sample.

Sequencing was performed on PBMCs or T cells enriched from blood (not recorded which). This sequence uses TRBV5-5 and TRBJ2-7; 7 central bases correspond to TRBD1. The sequence came from a woman in her forties or fifties who had recovered from COVID-19. The DNA sequence is TGTGCCAGCAGCTATCCGACAGGGCCCTACGAGCAGTACTTC. It encodes CASSYPTGPYEQYF.